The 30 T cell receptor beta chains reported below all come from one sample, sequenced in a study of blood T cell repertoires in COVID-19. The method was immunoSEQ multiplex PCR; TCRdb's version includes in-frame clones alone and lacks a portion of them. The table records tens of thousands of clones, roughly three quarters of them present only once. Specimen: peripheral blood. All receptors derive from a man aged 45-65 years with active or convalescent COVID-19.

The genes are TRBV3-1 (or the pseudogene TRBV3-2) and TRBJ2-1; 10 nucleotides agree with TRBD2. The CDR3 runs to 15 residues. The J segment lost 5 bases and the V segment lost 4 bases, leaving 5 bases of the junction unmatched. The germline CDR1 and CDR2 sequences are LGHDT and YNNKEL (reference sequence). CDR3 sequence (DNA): TGTGCCAGCAGCCGGCTAGCGGGAGTAAACAATGAGCAGTTCTTC. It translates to CASSRLAGVNNEQFF.

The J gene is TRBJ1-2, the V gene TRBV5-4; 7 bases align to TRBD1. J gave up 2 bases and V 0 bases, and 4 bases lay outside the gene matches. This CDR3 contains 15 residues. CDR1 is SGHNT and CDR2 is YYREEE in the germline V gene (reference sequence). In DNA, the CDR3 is TGTGCCAGCAGCTTGGGGCCGGGACAGAACTATGGCTACACCTTC. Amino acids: CASSLGPGQNYGYTF.

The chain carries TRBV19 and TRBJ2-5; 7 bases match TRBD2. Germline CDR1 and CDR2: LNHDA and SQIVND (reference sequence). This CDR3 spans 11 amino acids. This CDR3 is CVKRGGETQYF. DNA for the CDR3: TGTGTAAAGCGGGGAGGGGAGACCCAGTACTTC.

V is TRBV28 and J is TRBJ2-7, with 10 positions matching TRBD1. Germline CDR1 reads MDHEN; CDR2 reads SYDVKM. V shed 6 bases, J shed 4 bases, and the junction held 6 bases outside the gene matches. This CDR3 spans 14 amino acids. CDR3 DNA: TGTGCCAGCAGGATGACAGGGGGCGGGTACGAGCAGTACTTC. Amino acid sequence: CASRMTGGGYEQYF.

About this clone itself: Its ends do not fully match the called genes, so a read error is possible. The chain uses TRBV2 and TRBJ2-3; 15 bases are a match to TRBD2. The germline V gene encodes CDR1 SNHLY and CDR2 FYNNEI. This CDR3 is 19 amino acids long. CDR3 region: CARTKRTPGLAGGTDTQYF. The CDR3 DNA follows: TGTGCCAGGACGAAAAGAACCCCGGGACTAGCGGGAGGCACGGATACGCAGTATTTT.

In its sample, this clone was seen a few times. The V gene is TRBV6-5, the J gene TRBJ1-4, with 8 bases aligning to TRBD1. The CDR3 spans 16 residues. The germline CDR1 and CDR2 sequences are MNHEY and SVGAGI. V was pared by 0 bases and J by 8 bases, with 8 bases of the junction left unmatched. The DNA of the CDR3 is TGTGCCAGCAGTTACTCGAGTCCAGGGGGCATAGAAAAACTGTTTTTT. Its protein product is CASSYSSPGGIEKLFF.

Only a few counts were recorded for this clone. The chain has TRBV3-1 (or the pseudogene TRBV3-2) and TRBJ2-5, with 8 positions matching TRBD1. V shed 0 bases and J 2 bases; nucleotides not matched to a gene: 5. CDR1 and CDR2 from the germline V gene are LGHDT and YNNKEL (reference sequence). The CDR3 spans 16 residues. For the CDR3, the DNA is TGTGCCAGCAGCCAAGATCGTGGGACAGGTCAAGAGACCCAGTACTTC. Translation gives CASSQDRGTGQETQYF.

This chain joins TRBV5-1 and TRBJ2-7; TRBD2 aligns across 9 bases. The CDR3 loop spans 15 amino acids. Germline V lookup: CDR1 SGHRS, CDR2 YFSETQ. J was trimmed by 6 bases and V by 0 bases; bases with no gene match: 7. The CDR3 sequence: CASSLGGLAQSEQYF. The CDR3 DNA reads TGCGCCAGCAGCTTGGGGGGACTAGCCCAATCCGAGCAGTACTTC.

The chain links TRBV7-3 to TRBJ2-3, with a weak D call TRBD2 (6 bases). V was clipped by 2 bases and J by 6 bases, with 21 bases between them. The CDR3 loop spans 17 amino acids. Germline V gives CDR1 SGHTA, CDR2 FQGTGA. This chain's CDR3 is CASSLRAGENSRDTQYF. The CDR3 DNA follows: TGTGCCAGCAGCTTACGAGCGGGCGAGAACTCCAGGGATACGCAGTATTTT.

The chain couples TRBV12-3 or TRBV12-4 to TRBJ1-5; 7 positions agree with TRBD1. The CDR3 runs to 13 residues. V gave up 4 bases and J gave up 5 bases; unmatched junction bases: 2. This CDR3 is CASSWGTDQPQHF. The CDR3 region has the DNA TGTGCCAGCAGTTGGGGGACAGATCAGCCCCAGCATTTT.

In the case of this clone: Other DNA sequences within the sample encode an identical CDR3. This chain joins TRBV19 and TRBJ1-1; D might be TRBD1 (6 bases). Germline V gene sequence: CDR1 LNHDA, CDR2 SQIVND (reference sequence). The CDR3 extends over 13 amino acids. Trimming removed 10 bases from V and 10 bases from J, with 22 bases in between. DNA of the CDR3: TGTGCCACCCATGTGGGGGCGGGGGGGGGAGCTTTCTTT. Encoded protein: CATHVGAGGGAFF.

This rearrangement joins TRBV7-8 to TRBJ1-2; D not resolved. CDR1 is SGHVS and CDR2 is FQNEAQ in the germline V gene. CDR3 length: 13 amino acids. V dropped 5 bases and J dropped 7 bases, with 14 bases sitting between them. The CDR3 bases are TGTGCCAGCAGCAACAATCTAGCCTCTGGCTACACCTTC. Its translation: CASSNNLASGYTF.

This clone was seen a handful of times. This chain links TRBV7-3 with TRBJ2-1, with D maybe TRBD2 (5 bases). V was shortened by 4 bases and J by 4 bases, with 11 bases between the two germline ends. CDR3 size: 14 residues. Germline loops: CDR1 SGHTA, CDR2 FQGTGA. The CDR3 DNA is TGTGCCAGCAGCTCCGGGGAACATTACAATGAGCAGTTCTTC. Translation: CASSSGEHYNEQFF. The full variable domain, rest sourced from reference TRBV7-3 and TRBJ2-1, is GAGVSQTPSNKVTEKGKYVELRCDPISGHTALYWYRQSLGQGPEFLIYFQGTGAADDSGLPNDRFFAVRPEGSVSTLKIQRTERGDSAVYLCASSSGEHYNEQFFGPGTRLTVL.

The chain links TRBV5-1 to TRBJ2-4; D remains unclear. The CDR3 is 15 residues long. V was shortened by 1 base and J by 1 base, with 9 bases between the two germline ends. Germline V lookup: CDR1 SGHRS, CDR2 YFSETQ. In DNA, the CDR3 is TGCGCCAGCAGCTTGTTTCCAAGCGCCAAAAACATTCAGTACTTC. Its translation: CASSLFPSAKNIQYF.

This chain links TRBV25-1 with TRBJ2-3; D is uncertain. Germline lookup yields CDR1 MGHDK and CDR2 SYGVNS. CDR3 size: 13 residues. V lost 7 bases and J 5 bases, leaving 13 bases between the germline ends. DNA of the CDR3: TGTGCCAGCACCCTCGGTGAGAAAGATACGCAGTATTTT. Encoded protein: CASTLGEKDTQYF.

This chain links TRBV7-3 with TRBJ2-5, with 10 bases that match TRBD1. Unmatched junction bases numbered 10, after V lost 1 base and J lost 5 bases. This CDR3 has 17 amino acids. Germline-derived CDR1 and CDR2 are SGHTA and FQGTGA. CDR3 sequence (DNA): TGTGCCAGCAGCTTAATTGGGACAGGGGTATCCCGGGAGACCCAGTACTTC. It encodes CASSLIGTGVSRETQYF.

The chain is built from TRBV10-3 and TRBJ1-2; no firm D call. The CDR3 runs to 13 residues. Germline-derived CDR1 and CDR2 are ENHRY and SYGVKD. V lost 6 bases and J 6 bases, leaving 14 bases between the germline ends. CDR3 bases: TGTGCCATCAGGAGGCTGGGGAGAGATGGCTACACCTTC. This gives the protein CAIRRLGRDGYTF.

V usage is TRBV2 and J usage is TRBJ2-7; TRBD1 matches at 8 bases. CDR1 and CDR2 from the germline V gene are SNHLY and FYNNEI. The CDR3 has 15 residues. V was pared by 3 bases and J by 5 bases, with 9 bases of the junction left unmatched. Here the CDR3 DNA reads TGTGCCAGCAGTGATGGAGGACAGGGAGCGGACGAGCAGTACTTC. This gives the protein CASSDGGQGADEQYF.

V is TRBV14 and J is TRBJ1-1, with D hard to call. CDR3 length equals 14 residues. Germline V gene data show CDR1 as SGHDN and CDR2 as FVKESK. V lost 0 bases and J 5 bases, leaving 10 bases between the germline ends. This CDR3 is CASSQEVRRTEAFF. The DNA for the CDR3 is TGTGCCAGCAGCCAAGAAGTTAGGAGGACTGAAGCTTTCTTT. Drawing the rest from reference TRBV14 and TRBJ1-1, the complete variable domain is EAGVTQFPSHSVIEKGQTVTLRCDPISGHDNLYWYRRVMGKEIKFLLHFVKESKQDESGMPNNRFLAERTGGTYSTLKVQPAELEDSGVYFCASSQEVRRTEAFFGQGTRLTVV.

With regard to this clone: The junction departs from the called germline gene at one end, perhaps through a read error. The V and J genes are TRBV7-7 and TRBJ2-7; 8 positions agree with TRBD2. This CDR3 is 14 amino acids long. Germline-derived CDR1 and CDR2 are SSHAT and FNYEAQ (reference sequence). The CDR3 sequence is CASSPGGSSYEQYF. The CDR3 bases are TGTGCTAGCAGCCCGGGGGGGAGCTCCTACGAGCAGTACTTC.

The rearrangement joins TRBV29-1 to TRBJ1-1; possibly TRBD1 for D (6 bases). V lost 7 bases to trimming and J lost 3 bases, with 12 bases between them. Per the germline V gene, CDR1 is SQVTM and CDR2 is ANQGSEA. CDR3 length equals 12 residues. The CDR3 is CSAGTRDTEAFF. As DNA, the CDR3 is TGCAGCGCCGGGACACGCGACACTGAAGCTTTCTTT.

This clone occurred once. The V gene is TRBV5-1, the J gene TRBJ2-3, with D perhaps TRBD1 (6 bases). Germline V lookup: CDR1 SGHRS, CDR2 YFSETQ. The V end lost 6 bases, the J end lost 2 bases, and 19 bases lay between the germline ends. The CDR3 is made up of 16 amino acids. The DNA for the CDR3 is TGCGCCAGCACCCGGAGCAACAGGGCCAACACAGATACGCAGTATTTT. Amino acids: CASTRSNRANTDTQYF.

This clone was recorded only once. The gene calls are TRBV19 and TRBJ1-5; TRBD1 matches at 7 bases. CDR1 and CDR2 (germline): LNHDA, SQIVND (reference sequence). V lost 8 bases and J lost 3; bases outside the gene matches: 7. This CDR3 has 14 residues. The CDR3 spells CASSAQGDNQPQHF. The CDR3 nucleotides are TGTGCCAGTTCTGCGCAGGGGGACAATCAGCCCCAGCATTTT.

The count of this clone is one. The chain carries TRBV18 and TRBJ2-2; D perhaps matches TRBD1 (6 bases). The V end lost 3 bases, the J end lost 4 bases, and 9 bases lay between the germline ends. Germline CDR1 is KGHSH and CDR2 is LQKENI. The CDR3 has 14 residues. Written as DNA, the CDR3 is TGTGCCAGCTCACCTGACAGGCGCACCGGGGAGCTGTTTTTT. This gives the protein CASSPDRRTGELFF. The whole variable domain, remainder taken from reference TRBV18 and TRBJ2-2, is NAGVMQNPRHLVRRRGQEARLRCSPMKGHSHVYWYRQLPEEGLKFMVYLQKENIIDESGMPKERFSAEFPKEGPSILRIQQVVRGDSAAYFCASSPDRRTGELFFGEGSRLTVL.

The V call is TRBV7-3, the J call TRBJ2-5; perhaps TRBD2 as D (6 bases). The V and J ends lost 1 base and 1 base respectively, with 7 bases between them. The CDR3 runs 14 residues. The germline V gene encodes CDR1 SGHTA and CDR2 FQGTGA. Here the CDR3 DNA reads TGTGCCAGCAGCTTAAGCGGGGCCCAAGAGACCCAGTACTTC. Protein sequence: CASSLSGAQETQYF.

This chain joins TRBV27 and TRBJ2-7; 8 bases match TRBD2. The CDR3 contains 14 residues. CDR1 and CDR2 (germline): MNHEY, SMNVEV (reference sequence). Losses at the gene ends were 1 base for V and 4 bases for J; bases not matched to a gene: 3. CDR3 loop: CASSLWASGYEQYF. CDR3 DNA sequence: TGTGCCAGCAGTTTATGGGCTAGCGGGTACGAGCAGTACTTC.

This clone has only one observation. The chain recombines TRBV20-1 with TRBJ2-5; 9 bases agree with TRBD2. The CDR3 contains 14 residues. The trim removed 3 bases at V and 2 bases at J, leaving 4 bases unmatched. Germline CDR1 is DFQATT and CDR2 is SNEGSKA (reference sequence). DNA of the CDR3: TGCAGTGCTAGTCTAGCGGGGATTCAAGAGACCCAGTACTTC. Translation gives CSASLAGIQETQYF.

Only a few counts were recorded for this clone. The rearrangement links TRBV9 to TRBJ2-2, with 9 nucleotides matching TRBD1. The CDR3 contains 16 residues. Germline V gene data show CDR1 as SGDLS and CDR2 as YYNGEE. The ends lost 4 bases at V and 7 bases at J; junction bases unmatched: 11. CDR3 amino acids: CASSSPGTGSVGELFF. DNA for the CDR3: TGTGCCAGCAGCTCGCCCGGGACAGGGTCAGTCGGGGAGCTGTTTTTT.

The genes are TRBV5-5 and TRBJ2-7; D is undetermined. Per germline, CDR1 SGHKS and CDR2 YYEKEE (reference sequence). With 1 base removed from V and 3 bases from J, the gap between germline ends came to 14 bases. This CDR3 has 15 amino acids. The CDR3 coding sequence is TGTGCCAGCAGCTTGTCGCTAGGATTTGTCTACGAGCAGTACTTC. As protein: CASSLSLGFVYEQYF.

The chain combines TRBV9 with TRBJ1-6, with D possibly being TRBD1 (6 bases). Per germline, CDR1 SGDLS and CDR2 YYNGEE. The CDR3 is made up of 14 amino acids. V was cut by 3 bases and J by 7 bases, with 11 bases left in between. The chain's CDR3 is CASSAYRDNSPLHF. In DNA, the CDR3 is TGTGCCAGCAGCGCTTACAGGGACAATTCACCCCTCCACTTT.